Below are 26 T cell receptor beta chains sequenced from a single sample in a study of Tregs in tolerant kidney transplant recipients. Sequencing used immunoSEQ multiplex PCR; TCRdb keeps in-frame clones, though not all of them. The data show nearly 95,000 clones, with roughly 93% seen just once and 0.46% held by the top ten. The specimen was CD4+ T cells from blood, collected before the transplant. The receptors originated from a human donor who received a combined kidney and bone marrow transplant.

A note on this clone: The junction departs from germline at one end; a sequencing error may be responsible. As DNA, the CDR3 is TGTGCCAGCAGTTCTAGCACGGATACGCAGTATTTT. Its translation: CASSSSTDTQYF. The chain recombines TRBV7-9 with TRBJ2-3; tentative D call: TRBD2 (5 bases). The length of the CDR3 is 12 residues. Germline V gene sequence: CDR1 SEHNR, CDR2 FQNEAQ (reference sequence).

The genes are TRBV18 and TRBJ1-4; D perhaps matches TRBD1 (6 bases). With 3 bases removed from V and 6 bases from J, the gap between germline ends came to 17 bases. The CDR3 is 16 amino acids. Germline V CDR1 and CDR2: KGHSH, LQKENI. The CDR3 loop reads CASSPSAAGDHEKLFF. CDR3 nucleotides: TGTGCCAGCTCACCCTCGGCGGCAGGGGATCATGAAAAACTGTTTTTT.

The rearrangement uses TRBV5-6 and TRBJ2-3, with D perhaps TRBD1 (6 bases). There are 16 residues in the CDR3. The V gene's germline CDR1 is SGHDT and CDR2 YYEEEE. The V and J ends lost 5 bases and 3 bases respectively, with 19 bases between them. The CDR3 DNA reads TGTGCCAGCAGTCTTGCCGGGACAATCTGGACAGATACGCAGTATTTT. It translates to CASSLAGTIWTDTQYF.

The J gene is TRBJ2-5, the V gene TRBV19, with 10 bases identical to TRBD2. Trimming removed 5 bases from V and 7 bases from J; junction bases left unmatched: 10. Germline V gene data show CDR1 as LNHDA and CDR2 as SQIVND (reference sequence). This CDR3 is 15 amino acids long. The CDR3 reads CASSPLSGGYGTQYF. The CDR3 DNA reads TGTGCCAGTAGTCCCCTTAGCGGGGGGTACGGGACCCAGTACTTC.

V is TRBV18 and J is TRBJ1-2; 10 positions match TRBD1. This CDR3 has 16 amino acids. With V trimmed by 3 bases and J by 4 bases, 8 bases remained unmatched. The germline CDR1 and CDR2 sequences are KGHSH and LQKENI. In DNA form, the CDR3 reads TGTGCCAGCTCACCCAGCCGGGACAGGGGACCCTATGGCTACACCTTC. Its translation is CASSPSRDRGPYGYTF.

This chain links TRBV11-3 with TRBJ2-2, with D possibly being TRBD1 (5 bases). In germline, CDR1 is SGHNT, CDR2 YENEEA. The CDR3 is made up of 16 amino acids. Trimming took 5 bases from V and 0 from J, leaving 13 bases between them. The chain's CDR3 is CASSPRAKSNTGELFF. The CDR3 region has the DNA TGTGCCAGCAGCCCCAGGGCAAAATCGAACACCGGGGAGCTGTTTTTT.

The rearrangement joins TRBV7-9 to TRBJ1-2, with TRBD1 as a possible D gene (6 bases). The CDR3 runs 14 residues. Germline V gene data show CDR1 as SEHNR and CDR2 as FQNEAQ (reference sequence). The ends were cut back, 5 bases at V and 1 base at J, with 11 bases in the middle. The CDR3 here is CASSKGQSNYGYTF. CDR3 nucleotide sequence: TGTGCCAGCAGCAAAGGACAGAGTAACTATGGCTACACCTTC. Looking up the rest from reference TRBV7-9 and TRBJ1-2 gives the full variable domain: DTGVSQNPRHKITKRGQNVTFRCDPISEHNRLYWYRQTLGQGPEFLTYFQNEAQLEKSRLLSDRFSAERPKGSFSTLEIQRTEQGDSAMYLCASSKGQSNYGYTFGSGTRLTVV.

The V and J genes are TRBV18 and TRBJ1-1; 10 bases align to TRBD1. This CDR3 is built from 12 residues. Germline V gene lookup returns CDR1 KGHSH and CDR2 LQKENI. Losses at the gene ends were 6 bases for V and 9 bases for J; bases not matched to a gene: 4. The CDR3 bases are TGTGCCAGCTCTTACGACAGGGGGCAAGCTTTCTTT. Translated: CASSYDRGQAFF.

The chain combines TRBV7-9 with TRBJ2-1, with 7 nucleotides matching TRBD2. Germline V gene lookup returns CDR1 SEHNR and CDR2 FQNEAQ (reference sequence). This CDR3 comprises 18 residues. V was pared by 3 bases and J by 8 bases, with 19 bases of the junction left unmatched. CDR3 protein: CASSFKLPQAGRPHEQFF. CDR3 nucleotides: TGTGCCAGCAGCTTTAAACTCCCCCAAGCGGGGCGCCCCCATGAGCAGTTCTTC.

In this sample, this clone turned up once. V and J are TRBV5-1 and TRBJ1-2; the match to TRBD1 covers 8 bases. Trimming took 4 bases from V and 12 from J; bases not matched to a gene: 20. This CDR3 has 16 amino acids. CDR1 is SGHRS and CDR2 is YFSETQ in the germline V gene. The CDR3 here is CASSQGTATGELSDTF. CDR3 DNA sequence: TGCGCCAGCAGCCAGGGCACCGCGACAGGGGAATTGAGTGACACCTTC.

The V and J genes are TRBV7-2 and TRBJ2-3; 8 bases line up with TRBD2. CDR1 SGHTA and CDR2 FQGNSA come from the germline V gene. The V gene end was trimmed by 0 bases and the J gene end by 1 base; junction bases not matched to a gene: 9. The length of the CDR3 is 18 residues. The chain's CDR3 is CASSLASPSGGGTDTQYF. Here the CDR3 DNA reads TGTGCCAGCAGCTTAGCCTCTCCGAGCGGGGGTGGCACAGATACGCAGTATTTT.

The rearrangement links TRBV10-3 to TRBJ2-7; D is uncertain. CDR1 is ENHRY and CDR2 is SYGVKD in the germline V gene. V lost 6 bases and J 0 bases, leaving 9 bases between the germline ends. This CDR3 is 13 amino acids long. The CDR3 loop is CAIRGESSYEQYF. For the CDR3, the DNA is TGTGCCATCAGGGGCGAGAGCTCCTACGAGCAGTACTTC.

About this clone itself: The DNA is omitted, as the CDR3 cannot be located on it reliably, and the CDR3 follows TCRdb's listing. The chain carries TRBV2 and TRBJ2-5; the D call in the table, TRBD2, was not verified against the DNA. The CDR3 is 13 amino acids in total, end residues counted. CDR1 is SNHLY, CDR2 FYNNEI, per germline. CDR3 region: CASTRFFGETQYF.

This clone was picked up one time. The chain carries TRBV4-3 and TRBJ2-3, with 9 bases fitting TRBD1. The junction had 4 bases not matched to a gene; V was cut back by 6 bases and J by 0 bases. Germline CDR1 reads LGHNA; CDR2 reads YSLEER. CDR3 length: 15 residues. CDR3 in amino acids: CASSLQGASTDTQYF. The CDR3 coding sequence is TGCGCCAGCAGTCTACAGGGGGCTAGCACAGATACGCAGTATTTT.

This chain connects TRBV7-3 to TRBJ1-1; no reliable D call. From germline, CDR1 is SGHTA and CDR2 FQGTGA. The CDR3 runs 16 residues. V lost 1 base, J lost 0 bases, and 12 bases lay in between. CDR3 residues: CASSLISAALNTEAFF. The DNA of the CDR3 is TGTGCCAGCAGCTTAATCTCCGCGGCTCTGAACACTGAAGCTTTCTTT.

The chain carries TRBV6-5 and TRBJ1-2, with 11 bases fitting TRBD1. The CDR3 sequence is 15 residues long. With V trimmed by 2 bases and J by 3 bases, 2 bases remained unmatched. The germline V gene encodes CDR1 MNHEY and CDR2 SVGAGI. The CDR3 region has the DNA TGTGCCAGCAGTTACATGGGACAGGGGGACTATGGCTACACCTTC. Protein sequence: CASSYMGQGDYGYTF.

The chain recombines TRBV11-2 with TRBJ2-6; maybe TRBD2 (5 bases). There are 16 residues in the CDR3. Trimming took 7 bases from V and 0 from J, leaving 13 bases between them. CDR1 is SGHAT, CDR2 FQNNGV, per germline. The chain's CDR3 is CASTQRAASGANVLTF. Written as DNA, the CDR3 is TGTGCCAGCACCCAGAGGGCGGCCTCTGGGGCCAACGTCCTGACTTTC.

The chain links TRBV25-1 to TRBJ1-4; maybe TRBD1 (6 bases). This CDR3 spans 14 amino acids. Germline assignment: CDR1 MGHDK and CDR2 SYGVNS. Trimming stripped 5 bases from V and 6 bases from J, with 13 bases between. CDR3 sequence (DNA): TGTGCCAGCAGTCCCGGGACACTATATGAAAAACTGTTTTTT. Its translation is CASSPGTLYEKLFF.

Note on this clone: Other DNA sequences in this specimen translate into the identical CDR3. CDR3 sequence reads: CASSATLAGAQETQYF. The DNA of the CDR3 is TGCGCCAGCAGCGCCACGCTAGCAGGGGCTCAAGAGACCCAGTACTTC. The chain has TRBV5-1 and TRBJ2-5; tentative D call: TRBD1 (6 bases). Germline CDR1 reads SGHRS; CDR2 reads YFSETQ. V lost 4 bases, J lost 2 bases, and 18 bases lay in between. This CDR3 comprises 16 residues.

CDR3 protein: CASSFVQGGSYNEQFF. Written as DNA, the CDR3 is TGTGCCAGCAGCTTCGTCCAGGGAGGCTCCTACAATGAGCAGTTCTTC. V usage is TRBV7-9 and J usage is TRBJ2-1; D might be TRBD2 (6 bases). CDR1 SEHNR and CDR2 FQNEAQ come from the germline V gene (reference sequence). The V end lost 3 bases, the J end lost 0 bases, and 12 bases lay between the germline ends. This CDR3 is built from 16 residues.

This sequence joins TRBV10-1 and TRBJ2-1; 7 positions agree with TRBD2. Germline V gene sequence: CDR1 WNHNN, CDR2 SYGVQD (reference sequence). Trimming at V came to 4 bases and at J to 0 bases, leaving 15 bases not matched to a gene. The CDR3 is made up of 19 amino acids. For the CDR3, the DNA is TGCGCCAGCAGTGGAAGTAGTAGGCGGGAGAAGGGCTCCTACAATGAGCAGTTCTTC. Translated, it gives CASSGSSRREKGSYNEQFF.

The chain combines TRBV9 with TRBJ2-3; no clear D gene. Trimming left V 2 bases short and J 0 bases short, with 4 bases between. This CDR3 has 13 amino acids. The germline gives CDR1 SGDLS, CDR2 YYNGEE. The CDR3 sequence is CASSVTSTDTQYF. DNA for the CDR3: TGTGCCAGCAGCGTCACTAGCACAGATACGCAGTATTTT.

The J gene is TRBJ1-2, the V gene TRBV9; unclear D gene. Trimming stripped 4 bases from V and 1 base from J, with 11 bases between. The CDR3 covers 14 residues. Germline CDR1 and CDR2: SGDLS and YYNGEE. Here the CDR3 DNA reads TGTGCCAGCAGCCCACAGATAGTTAACTATGGCTACACCTTC. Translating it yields CASSPQIVNYGYTF. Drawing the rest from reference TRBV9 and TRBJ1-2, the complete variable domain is DSGVTQTPKHLITATGQRVTLRCSPRSGDLSVYWYQQSLDQGLQFLIQYYNGEERAKGNILERFSAQQFPDLHSELNLSSLELGDSALYFCASSPQIVNYGYTFGSGTRLTVV.

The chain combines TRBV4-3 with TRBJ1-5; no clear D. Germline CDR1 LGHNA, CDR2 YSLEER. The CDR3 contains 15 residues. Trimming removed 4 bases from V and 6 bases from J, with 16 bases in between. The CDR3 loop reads CASSLRVSGVQPQHF. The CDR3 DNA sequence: TGCGCCAGCAGCCTTCGGGTTAGTGGTGTTCAGCCCCAGCATTTT.

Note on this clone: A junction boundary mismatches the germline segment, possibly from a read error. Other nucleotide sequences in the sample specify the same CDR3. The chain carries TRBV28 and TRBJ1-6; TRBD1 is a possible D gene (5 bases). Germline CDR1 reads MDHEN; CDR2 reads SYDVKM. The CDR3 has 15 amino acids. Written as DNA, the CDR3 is TGTGCCAGCAGTTTGCAGGGCTCGCGTAATTCCCCCCTCCACTTT. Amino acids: CASSLQGSRNSPLHF.

DNA for the CDR3: TGTGCCAGCAGTGATTGGAAGGGGGCCTACGAGCAGTACTTC. This gives the protein CASSDWKGAYEQYF. The rearrangement links TRBV25-1 to TRBJ2-7; D perhaps matches TRBD1 (6 bases). Germline loops: CDR1 MGHDK, CDR2 SYGVNS. The CDR3 runs to 14 residues. V shed 3 bases and J shed 2 bases, with 11 bases lying between them.